These 6 T cell receptor beta chains came from one sample sequenced in a study of shared clonotypes between healthy human individuals. Sequencing was performed with immunoSEQ multiplex PCR; in TCRdb, only in-frame clones are kept and a portion is missing. The data contain about 990,000 clones, about 80% of them singletons. Sequences were obtained from memory CD4+ T cells from PBMCs. Subset defined: CD45RA-negative fraction. Every receptor here comes from a man between 18 and 29 years old in good health. Some clones in this sample may be carry-over from other donors' samples.

The rearrangement links TRBV6-1 to TRBJ2-1; either TRBD1 or TRBD2 may supply D (5 bases each). The CDR3 spans 15 residues. V was pared by 4 bases and J by 6 bases, with 16 bases between. The germline V gene encodes CDR1 MNHNS and CDR2 SASEGT. The CDR3 nucleotides are TGTGCCAGCAGTGCGGGGCCAGCGCTGGGCAATGAGCAGTTCTTC. It translates to CASSAGPALGNEQFF.

Notes on this clone: A far bigger clonotype differs at one base, so this is likely a read error. The sample holds other DNA sequences that translate to the same CDR3. The gene calls are TRBV29-1 and TRBJ2-4; D is unresolved. V was clipped by 1 base and J by 13 bases, with 14 bases between them. The germline V gene encodes CDR1 SQVTM and CDR2 ANQGSEA. The CDR3 is made up of 12 amino acids. CDR3 coding DNA: TGCAGCGTTGAAGTTGGTTCCCCGCGGCAGTACTTC. It codes for CSVEVGSPRQYF.

V usage is TRBV7-8 and J usage is TRBJ2-3, with D tentatively TRBD2 (5 bases). V dropped 5 bases and J dropped 6 bases, with 21 bases sitting between them. The CDR3 runs 16 residues. CDR1 SGHVS and CDR2 FQNEAQ come from the germline V gene. This CDR3 is CASSLLRQASRDTQYF. DNA of the CDR3: TGTGCCAGCAGCCTCCTTCGGCAGGCTAGCAGGGATACGCAGTATTTT. The complete variable domain, with remaining parts taken from reference TRBV7-8 and TRBJ2-3, reads GAGVSQSPRYKVAKRGQDVALRCDPISGHVSLFWYQQALGQGPEFLTYFQNEAQLDKSGLPSDRFFAERPEGSVSTLKIQRTQQEDSAVYLCASSLLRQASRDTQYFGPGTRLTVL.

This CDR3 reads CASSLRETGDEQFF. For the CDR3, the DNA is TGCGCCAGCAGCCTACGGGAAACCGGGGATGAGCAGTTCTTC. The chain uses TRBV5-1 and TRBJ2-1; possible D gene TRBD2, 5 bases. V gave up 4 bases and J gave up 8 bases, with 16 bases separating them. The germline V gene encodes CDR1 SGHRS and CDR2 YFSETQ. CDR3 length: 14 amino acids.

This chain connects TRBV27 to TRBJ1-1; tentatively, D is TRBD1 (5 bases). The CDR3 covers 15 residues. V lost 3 bases to trimming and J lost 1 base, with 12 bases between them. The germline gives CDR1 MNHEY, CDR2 SMNVEV (reference sequence). CDR3 sequence: CASSFLGTGNTEAFF. CDR3 bases: TGTGCCAGCAGTTTTCTCGGGACGGGGAACACTGAAGCTTTCTTT.

Only a few counts were recorded for this clone. V gene TRBV13 combines with J gene TRBJ2-7; 8 nucleotides match TRBD2. J was trimmed by 3 bases and V by 0 bases; bases with no gene match: 7. The CDR3 has 16 amino acids. Germline assignment: CDR1 PRHDT and CDR2 FYEKMQ (reference sequence). The CDR3 DNA reads as TGTGCCAGCAGCTTAGGAGGGCGGGGGGTGAGCTACGAGCAGTACTTC. Its protein product is CASSLGGRGVSYEQYF.